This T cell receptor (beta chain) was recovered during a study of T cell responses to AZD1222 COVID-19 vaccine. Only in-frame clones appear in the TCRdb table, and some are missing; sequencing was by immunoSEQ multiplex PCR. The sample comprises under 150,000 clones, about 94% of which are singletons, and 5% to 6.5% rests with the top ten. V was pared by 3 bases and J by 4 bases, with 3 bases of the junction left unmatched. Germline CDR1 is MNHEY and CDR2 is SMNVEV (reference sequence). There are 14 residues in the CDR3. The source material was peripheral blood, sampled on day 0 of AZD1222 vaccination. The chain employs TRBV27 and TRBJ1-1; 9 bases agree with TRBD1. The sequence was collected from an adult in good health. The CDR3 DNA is TGTGCCAGCAGTTTTCGGACAGGGGCCACTGAAGCTTTCTTT. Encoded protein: CASSFRTGATEAFF.